This TCR beta chain appears in the sequencing data of a study of T cells in Graves' hyperthyroidism and ophthalmopathy. Study outcomes and limitations: The model anticipated ophthalmopathy a median about 6.5 months pre-onset.

The table lists this clonotype with many counts. Its specificity is not known. The study enrolled patients aged 18 to 65 with newly diagnosed hyperthyroidism of under 2 months' duration. The TCR beta CDR3 regions underwent amplification using RNA transcripts as the source. Researchers ran a first-round RT-PCR on the TCR CDR3 using the HTBI primer set. TCRdb used MiXCR to reprocess the multiplex PCR reads, holding one entry per CDR3 protein. The data show fewer than 450,000 distinct CDR3 sequences, about 18% seen once. Sequences were obtained from blood. The TCR was taken from a woman aged 30 to 39 with Graves' hyperthyroidism that later progressed to Graves' ophthalmopathy.

The CDR3 protein is CASIGVDRGIEKLFF. As DNA, the CDR3 is TGTGCCAGCATCGGTGTCGACAGGGGGATAGAAAAACTGTTTTTT. The chain has TRBV28 and TRBJ1-4; 9 bases match TRBD1. Germline V gives CDR1 MDHEN, CDR2 SYDVKM. Germline trimming cut 7 bases from V and 8 bases from J; bases unmatched to any gene: 11. The CDR3 runs 15 residues. The whole variable domain, filled in from reference TRBV28 and TRBJ1-4, reads DVKVTQSSRYLVKRTGEKVFLECVQDMDHENMFWYRQDPGLGLRLIYFSYDVKMKEKGDIPEGYSVSREKKERFSLILESASTNQTSMYLCASIGVDRGIEKLFFGSGTQLSVL.